This record looks at one T cell receptor beta chain sequence and its context. The sample originates from a study of blood T cell repertoires in COVID-19. Those who participated ranged in age from 18 to 89 years and resided in 24 US areas. This CDR3 comprises 16 residues. V was pared by 3 bases and J by 0 bases, with 11 bases between. Germline loops: CDR1 KGHDR, CDR2 SFDVKD. Generated by immunoSEQ multiplex PCR, the TCRdb table keeps only in-frame clones and is missing some. Seen here are 300,000 to 350,000 clones, 87% observed once, and the top ten hold roughly 0.94%. The sequencing input was PBMCs or T cells enriched from blood (not recorded which). This TCR was sampled from a woman between 25 and 40 years old who had recovered from COVID-19. The chain couples TRBV24-1 to TRBJ2-1, with D maybe TRBD2 (6 bases). CDR3 protein: CATSDAGRSSYNEQFF. The CDR3 DNA reads TGTGCCACCAGTGATGCGGGACGCAGCTCCTACAATGAGCAGTTCTTC.